This T cell receptor (beta chain) was sequenced for a study of shared T cell receptors in the human thymus. Germline V CDR1 and CDR2: SGHVS, FNYEAQ. CDR3 length: 14 residues. With 3 bases clipped from V and 3 bases from J, the junction kept 2 bases outside the gene matches. Assay used: immunoSEQ multiplex PCR; TCRdb lists only in-frame clones, some missing. The table shows about 710,000 clones, with more than 70% occurring only once. The sample also formed part of further work on human thymus T cells. According to that study: The people who donated were healthy Finnish babies having corrective surgery for congenital heart defects. Thymus pieces cut out during corrective heart surgery were the tissue that was used. Thymic and blood repertoires seemed to favor certain V and J genes. Related research reported highly overlapping thymic repertoires among unrelated individuals.

The receptor was derived from a boy younger than two with a congenital heart defect. The gene calls are TRBV7-6 and TRBJ2-3; 8 nucleotides match TRBD1. The specimen was thymocytes. CDR3 loop: CASSLDRVTDTQYF. As DNA, the CDR3 is TGTGCCAGCAGCTTGGACAGGGTTACAGATACGCAGTATTTT.